The sequence of this TCR beta chain was determined in a study of cytomegalovirus exposure and HLA in healthy donors. The primer mix had 60 Vbeta and 13 Jbeta primers. Generated by immunoSEQ multiplex PCR, the TCRdb table keeps only in-frame clones and is missing some. The sample yields approximately 170,000 clones, 65% to 85% seen once. Whole-study findings and limits: Versus the approximately 700-donor mean, an Asian-associated ancestry cluster reportedly showed fewer N-insertions in a later analysis.

With respect to this clone: Its antigen is not identified. Other DNA sequences in this sample translate to the same CDR3.

Germline values: CDR1 SGHRS, CDR2 YFSETQ. The CDR3 is 15 amino acids. Deletions cut 2 bases from V and 3 bases from J, with 13 bases between. The chain carries TRBV5-1 and TRBJ2-3; D perhaps matches TRBD2 (6 bases). The sequenced sample consisted of PBMCs. The sequence was obtained from a woman between 35 and 50 years old in good health and CMV-seropositive. This CDR3 reads CASSLRGMGTDTQYF. CDR3 sequence (DNA): TGCGCCAGCAGCTTACGGGGGATGGGGACAGATACGCAGTATTTT. Full variable domain (outside the CDR3, taken from reference TRBV5-1 and TRBJ2-3): KAGVTQTPRYLIKTRGQQVTLSCSPISGHRSVSWYQQTPGQGLQFLFEYFSETQRNKGNFPGRFSGRQFSNSRSEMNVSTLELGDSALYLCASSLRGMGTDTQYFGPGTRLTVL.